Listed here are 29 T cell receptor beta chains from one sample, sequenced in a study of CD8 T cells in Susac syndrome. Random hexamers were used to reverse transcribe about 0.5 to 1 ug of RNA. One entry per CDR3 protein results from TCRdb running MiXCR on the immunoSEQ multiplex PCR reads. The repertoire holds around 200,000 distinct CDR3 sequences, with about 95% as singletons. The sequenced sample consisted of CD4+ T cells from PBMCs. These receptors were obtained from a human donor in good health.

The gene calls are TRBV29-1 and TRBJ2-1; weak D call: TRBD2 (6 bases). Germline V gene sequence: CDR1 SQVTM, CDR2 ANQGSEA. Trimming removed 5 bases at V and 8 bases at J, with 22 bases between. This CDR3 is built from 15 residues. The DNA for the CDR3 is TGCAGCGTTCTAAAAGGGACCGGGAGACCTTATGAGCAGTTCTTC. Protein: CSVLKGTGRPYEQFF.

This clonotype was observed a single time. In nucleotides, the CDR3 is TGTGCCACCAGCAGAGATTTCAACCTAAAGTCACTCTCTGGGGCCAACGTCCTGACTTTC. This gives the protein CATSRDFNLKSLSGANVLTF. This chain links TRBV15 with TRBJ2-6; D remains unclear. V lost 0 bases, J lost 0 bases, and 18 bases lay in between. CDR3 length: 20 residues. Germline loops: CDR1 LNHNV, CDR2 YYDKDF (reference sequence).

The chain has TRBV3-1 and TRBJ1-2, with 8 nucleotides matching TRBD1. The germline CDR1 and CDR2 sequences are LGHDT and YNNKEL (reference sequence). The J segment lost 2 bases and the V segment lost 0 bases, leaving 2 bases of the junction unmatched. The CDR3 consists of 15 residues. The CDR3 protein is CASSQDRTGNYGYTF. For the CDR3, the DNA is TGTGCCAGCAGCCAAGATCGGACAGGGAACTATGGCTACACCTTC.

V gene TRBV29-1 combines with J gene TRBJ2-7; 10 bases are shared with TRBD1. The CDR3 extends over 12 amino acids. The germline V gene encodes CDR1 SQVTM and CDR2 ANQGSEA. V shed 7 bases and J 5 bases; nucleotides not matched to a gene: 5. CDR3 nucleotide sequence: TGCAGCGCCGGACAGGGGGATAACGAGCAGTACTTC. It specifies CSAGQGDNEQYF.

This clonotype was observed once. The chain links TRBV27 to TRBJ1-4; D is uncertain. The CDR3 spans 16 residues. Trimming took 4 bases from V and 3 from J, leaving 15 bases between them. CDR1 MNHEY and CDR2 SMNVEV come from the germline V gene (reference sequence). CDR3 bases: TGTGCCAGCAGTTCGCCGGCGGGTTCGCCTAATGAAAAACTGTTTTTT. It translates to CASSSPAGSPNEKLFF.

The chain recombines TRBV6-5 with TRBJ2-5; no firm D call. The CDR3 is 11 residues long. Germline CDR1 is MNHEY and CDR2 is SVGAGI. V was trimmed by 7 bases and J by 4 bases, leaving 7 bases between them. CDR3 sequence (DNA): TGTGCCAGCAACCTAGGAGAGACCCAGTACTTC. It codes for CASNLGETQYF.

This rearrangement joins TRBV7-9 to TRBJ2-5; D is unresolved. Trimming shortened V by 5 bases and J by 4 bases, and 5 bases separated the two germline ends. The germline gives CDR1 SEHNR, CDR2 FQNEAQ (reference sequence). The CDR3 is 11 residues long. Written as DNA, the CDR3 is TGTGCCAGCAGCACCCTAGAGACCCAGTACTTC. It yields the protein CASSTLETQYF.

This clonotype was seen a single time. V is TRBV6-5 and J is TRBJ1-1; possible D gene TRBD1, 5 bases. The germline gives CDR1 MNHEY, CDR2 SVGAGI. V lost 5 bases and J 4 bases, leaving 5 bases between the germline ends. The CDR3 runs 11 residues. CDR3 in DNA: TGTGCCAGCAGTGGGGCCACTGAAGCTTTCTTT. Protein product: CASSGATEAFF.

The chain couples TRBV29-1 to TRBJ2-3; D may be TRBD1 (5 bases). The CDR3 runs 13 residues. V was cut by 8 bases and J by 0 bases, with 12 bases left in between. The germline V gene has CDR1 SQVTM and CDR2 ANQGSEA. The CDR3 sequence: CSSLQASTDTQYF. In DNA form, the CDR3 reads TGCAGCTCTCTACAGGCTAGCACAGATACGCAGTATTTT.

As regards this clonotype: An end of the junction does not agree with germline; a read error may underlie this. CDR3 region: CTSSTAGGFAKNIQYF. In DNA form, the CDR3 reads TGTACCAGCTCCACCGCGGGAGGGTTCGCCAAAAACATTCAGTACTTC. V gene TRBV27 combines with J gene TRBJ2-4; 9 bases match TRBD2. The CDR3 runs to 16 residues. Germline V lookup: CDR1 MNHEY, CDR2 SMNVEV (reference sequence).

The V gene is TRBV5-1, the J gene TRBJ2-1, with 12 bases that match TRBD2. This CDR3 is built from 19 residues. V trimming: 0 bases; J trimming: 0 bases; junction bases outside the gene matches: 7. The germline gives CDR1 SGHRS, CDR2 YFSETQ. CDR3 coding DNA: TGCGCCAGCAGCTTGGGGCTAGCGGGAGGGATAAGCTCCTACAATGAGCAGTTCTTC. Translating it yields CASSLGLAGGISSYNEQFF.

The chain is built from TRBV10-2 and TRBJ1-5; the D is unclear. Germline CDR1 is WSHSY and CDR2 is SAAADI. CDR3 size: 12 residues. V shed 3 bases and J shed 3 bases, with 3 bases lying between them. The CDR3 reads CASSEINQPQHF. In nucleotides, the CDR3 is TGCGCCAGCAGTGAAATCAATCAGCCCCAGCATTTT.

The rearrangement links TRBV2 to TRBJ2-3; no clear D gene. The CDR3 covers 14 residues. V lost 6 bases to trimming and J lost 4 bases, with 14 bases between them. From germline, CDR1 is SNHLY and CDR2 FYNNEI. This chain's CDR3 is CASRQGQAADTQYF. The CDR3 DNA is TGTGCCAGCAGGCAAGGGCAGGCGGCAGATACGCAGTATTTT.

This rearrangement joins TRBV7-2 to TRBJ2-3; D might be TRBD2 (5 bases). The CDR3 totals 14 residues. The V and J ends lost 7 bases and 0 bases respectively, with 11 bases between them. The germline gives CDR1 SGHTA, CDR2 FQGNSA. The CDR3 loop reads CASTGVGSTDTQYF. For the CDR3, the DNA is TGTGCCAGCACCGGGGTAGGGAGCACAGATACGCAGTATTTT.

The chain is built from TRBV27 and TRBJ2-3; D gene uncertain. With 2 bases removed from V and 0 bases from J, the gap between germline ends came to 12 bases. Germline V gene sequence: CDR1 MNHEY, CDR2 SMNVEV (reference sequence). The CDR3 is 16 amino acids. The CDR3 loop is CASSLDYQTSTDTQYF. CDR3 DNA sequence: TGTGCCAGCAGTTTAGATTATCAGACTAGCACAGATACGCAGTATTTT.

The chain is built from TRBV3-1 and TRBJ1-5; D is possibly TRBD1 (5 bases). The CDR3 runs 15 residues. Trimming left V 3 bases short and J 3 bases short, with 12 bases between. Germline V gene lookup returns CDR1 LGHDT and CDR2 YNNKEL (reference sequence). This CDR3 reads CASSHAGTDNQPQHF. CDR3 coding DNA: TGTGCCAGCAGCCACGCAGGGACCGACAATCAGCCCCAGCATTTT.

The V and J genes are TRBV29-1 and TRBJ2-7; 9 bases are shared with TRBD2. The CDR3 sequence is 15 residues long. Germline V gene data show CDR1 as SQVTM and CDR2 as ANQGSEA. The V segment lost 0 bases and the J segment 2 bases; nucleotides outside the gene matches: 5. The CDR3, as DNA: TGCAGCGTTGAAGAAGGGCAGCGGGGGGCCTACGAGCAGTACTTC. Protein sequence: CSVEEGQRGAYEQYF.

The chain has TRBV20-1 and TRBJ1-1, with D maybe TRBD1 (5 bases). The CDR3 extends over 13 amino acids. Germline V CDR1 and CDR2: DFQATT, SNEGSKA (reference sequence). V lost 5 bases and J 4 bases, leaving 14 bases between the germline ends. CDR3 sequence reads: CSAPTTGFTEAFF. CDR3 sequence (DNA): TGCAGTGCTCCTACCACAGGCTTCACTGAAGCTTTCTTT.

The chain employs TRBV6-1 and TRBJ2-7; TRBD2 aligns across 12 bases. The CDR3 contains 16 residues. The germline CDR1 and CDR2 sequences are MNHNS and SASEGT. J was trimmed by 0 bases and V by 4 bases; bases with no gene match: 4. In DNA form, the CDR3 reads TGTGCCAGCAGTGCTACTAGCGGGAGGACCTCCTACGAGCAGTACGTC. Its protein product is CASSATSGRTSYEQYV.

This clonotype showed up just a few times. The rearrangement uses TRBV12-3 or TRBV12-4 and TRBJ1-5, with TRBD1 identical over 8 bases. CDR3 length: 15 amino acids. The V and J ends lost 4 bases and 4 bases, in that order; junction bases with no gene match: 6. This CDR3 reads CASSSPGTGNQPQHF. The CDR3 bases are TGTGCCAGCAGTTCCCCCGGGACAGGTAATCAGCCCCAGCATTTT.

The gene calls are TRBV11-2 and TRBJ1-2; no clear D gene. The germline V and J ends were trimmed by 1 base and 8 bases, with 8 bases remaining between them. Germline V CDR1 and CDR2: SGHAT, FQNNGV. This CDR3 has 12 residues. The CDR3: CASSLGGLGYTF. DNA of the CDR3: TGTGCCAGCAGCTTAGGCGGGCTCGGCTACACCTTC.

The rearrangement uses TRBV20-1 and TRBJ2-5; D is possibly TRBD2 (7 bases). The germline CDR1 and CDR2 sequences are DFQATT and SNEGSKA (reference sequence). There are 14 residues in the CDR3. V lost 5 bases, J lost 3 bases, and 16 bases lay in between. CDR3 in DNA: TGCAGTGCTGACCGCGGGGGCATTGAAGAGACCCAGTACTTC. Translated: CSADRGGIEETQYF.

This chain links TRBV7-8 with TRBJ1-5; D is perhaps TRBD1 (5 bases). V was pared by 5 bases and J by 4 bases, with 12 bases between. CDR3 length equals 14 residues. Looked up from germline, CDR1 is SGHVS and CDR2 is FQNEAQ. CDR3 DNA sequence: TGTGCCAGCAGCACCGAGGGACGGAATCAGCCCCAGCATTTT. This gives the protein CASSTEGRNQPQHF.

The chain uses TRBV29-1 and TRBJ1-5, with D possibly TRBD1 on 5 matching bases. This CDR3 region has 14 residues. Between the trimmed V and J ends, which lost 5 bases and 3 bases, there was a span of 14 bases. Looked up from germline, CDR1 is SQVTM and CDR2 is ANQGSEA. CDR3 sequence (DNA): TGCAGCGTTCGAGTGGGGGAGACCAATCAGCCCCAGCATTTT. This translates into CSVRVGETNQPQHF.

V gene TRBV23-1 combines with J gene TRBJ2-1; possibly TRBD1 or TRBD2 for D (5 bases each). TRBV23-1 is placed among ORFs of uncertain function. This CDR3 contains 9 residues. Here the CDR3 reads CGGWEEQFF. In DNA form, the CDR3 reads TGCGGGGGGTGGGAGGAGCAGTTCTTC.

The chain couples TRBV15 to TRBJ1-2, with D unclear. Germline V gene sequence: CDR1 LNHNV, CDR2 YYDKDF (reference sequence). V lost 4 bases, J lost 4 bases, and 10 bases lay in between. This CDR3 is 13 amino acids long. The CDR3 bases are TGTGCCACCAGCATGACGCGGGCCTATGGCTACACCTTC. It specifies CATSMTRAYGYTF.

The CDR3 DNA sequence: TGTGCCAGCAGCTTGAGGGGACAAGGCTCCTACGAGCAGTACGTC. It is translated as CASSLRGQGSYEQYV. The V call is TRBV13, the J call TRBJ2-7, with D perhaps matching TRBD1 (6 bases). V was cut by 3 bases and J by 0 bases, with 12 bases left in between. The CDR3 extends over 15 amino acids. In germline, CDR1 is PRHDT, CDR2 FYEKMQ (reference sequence).

V gene TRBV19 combines with J gene TRBJ1-5; D gene unclear. The germline gives CDR1 LNHDA, CDR2 SQIVND (reference sequence). CDR3 length: 13 amino acids. V lost 4 bases and J 3 bases, leaving 7 bases between the germline ends. CDR3 region: CASSSQANQPQHF. The CDR3 DNA follows: TGTGCCAGTAGTAGTCAAGCCAATCAGCCCCAGCATTTT.

The V gene is TRBV18, the J gene TRBJ1-5, with D perhaps matching TRBD1 (5 bases). V shed 5 bases and J shed 5 bases, with 10 bases lying between them. Per the germline V gene, CDR1 is KGHSH and CDR2 is LQKENI. The CDR3 spans 13 residues. Here the CDR3 reads CASSRDSDQPQHF. Here the CDR3 DNA reads TGTGCCAGCTCAAGGGACTCTGATCAGCCCCAGCATTTT.